This T cell receptor (beta chain) is drawn from a study of CD8+ T cells in alopecia areata. Study summary: For the treated group, dosing was oral tofacitinib at 5 to 10 mg twice daily.

There are 14 residues in the CDR3. CDR1 and CDR2 (germline): LNHNV, YYDKDF (reference sequence). The germline V and J ends were trimmed by 3 bases and 5 bases, with 14 bases remaining between them. RNA extraction was followed by reverse transcription into cDNA, which acted as the sequencing template. Produced via immunoSEQ multiplex PCR; TCRdb's table is partial and in-frame only. The repertoire has some 150,000 clones, just over 65% of them found once; the top ten carry more than 9.5%. Worth noting for this clone: What it recognizes is unknown.

Findings and caveats of the study: Elevated clonality characterized lesional scalp relative to normal scalp, particularly in alopecia totalis/universalis.

Samples from alopecia areata patients were lesional scalp punch biopsies and peripheral blood. The V call is TRBV15, the J call TRBJ2-7; perhaps D is TRBD1 or TRBD2 (5 bases each). This receptor was obtained from a human donor with alopecia areata. Specimen: CD8+ T cells sorted from blood, collected at week 0. CDR3 region: CATSSEGRSDEQYF. For the CDR3, the DNA is TGTGCCACCAGCAGCGAGGGACGTTCGGACGAGCAGTACTTC.